This passage covers 26 T cell receptor beta chains from one sample sequenced in a study of blood T cell repertoires in COVID-19. The data were produced by immunoSEQ multiplex PCR, yet TCRdb's version contains in-frame clones alone and is incomplete. The repertoire holds fewer than 200,000 clones, with 60% to 85% as singletons. Sequenced: peripheral blood. The receptors were sampled from a woman between 45 and 65 years old with active or convalescent COVID-19.

This clone was seen a handful of times. This rearrangement joins TRBV18 to TRBJ2-7, with 7 bases that match TRBD1. Germline CDR1 is KGHSH and CDR2 is LQKENI. The V and J ends lost 1 base and 2 bases, in that order; junction bases with no gene match: 5. The CDR3 runs to 15 residues. This CDR3 reads CASSPRGTAAYEQYF. Written as DNA, the CDR3 is TGTGCCAGCTCACCACGGGGGACAGCAGCCTACGAGCAGTACTTC. Combining the CDR3 with reference TRBV18 and TRBJ2-7 gives the whole variable domain NAGVMQNPRHLVRRRGQEARLRCSPMKGHSHVYWYRQLPEEGLKFMVYLQKENIIDESGMPKERFSAEFPKEGPSILRIQQVVRGDSAAYFCASSPRGTAAYEQYFGPGTRLTVT.

This clone was seen a few times. The gene calls are TRBV2 and TRBJ2-5; D unclear. The germline V gene encodes CDR1 SNHLY and CDR2 FYNNEI. The V end lost 6 bases, the J end lost 6 bases, and 5 bases lay between the germline ends. The CDR3 length is 10 residues. Written as DNA, the CDR3 is TGTGCCAGCAGAATAAAGACCCAGTACTTC. Protein: CASRIKTQYF.

V gene TRBV5-1 combines with J gene TRBJ2-6; 8 bases agree with TRBD1. This CDR3 comprises 17 residues. After removal of 5 bases from V and 2 bases from J, the junction contained 9 bases not matched to a gene. Looked up from germline, CDR1 is SGHRS and CDR2 is YFSETQ. The CDR3 coding sequence is TGCGCCAGCAGGGAACAGGGGGTCGCTACTGGGGCCAACGTCCTGACTTTC. Protein sequence: CASREQGVATGANVLTF.

The CDR3 loop reads CASSPRGGEVANYGYTF. The CDR3 nucleotides read TGTGCCAGCTCACCCCGAGGCGGTGAGGTGGCCAACTATGGCTACACCTTC. J is TRBJ1-2 and V is TRBV18; D gene unclear. CDR3 length: 17 residues. V was pared by 3 bases and J by 2 bases, with 19 bases between. CDR1 KGHSH and CDR2 LQKENI come from the germline V gene. Based on the CDR3 plus reference TRBV18 and TRBJ1-2, the full variable domain is NAGVMQNPRHLVRRRGQEARLRCSPMKGHSHVYWYRQLPEEGLKFMVYLQKENIIDESGMPKERFSAEFPKEGPSILRIQQVVRGDSAAYFCASSPRGGEVANYGYTFGSGTRLTVV.

This clone has just one count. Written as DNA, the CDR3 is TGTGCCAGCAGTTCTAACCTCGGGACAGGGGGCAATCAGCCCCAGCATTTT. This translates into CASSSNLGTGGNQPQHF. V usage is TRBV6-2 or TRBV6-3 and J usage is TRBJ1-5; 10 bases align to TRBD1. The V gene's germline CDR1 is MNHEY and CDR2 SVGEGT. Trimming removed 4 bases from V and 2 bases from J; junction bases left unmatched: 8. The CDR3 length is 17 residues.

The gene calls are TRBV5-1 and TRBJ2-7; tentatively, D is TRBD2 (6 bases). V gave up 2 bases and J gave up 1 base, with 22 bases separating them. The CDR3 is made up of 18 amino acids. Per the germline V gene, CDR1 is SGHRS and CDR2 is YFSETQ. The CDR3 region has the DNA TGCGCCAGCAGCTTAACAAAACTGACTAGTGAGGGATCCTACGAGCAGTACTTC. It is translated as CASSLTKLTSEGSYEQYF.

This clone has only one observation. This chain uses TRBV30 with TRBJ1-6; perhaps TRBD1 as D (5 bases). Deletions cut 1 base from V and 4 bases from J, with 17 bases between. Per the germline V gene, CDR1 is GTSNPN and CDR2 is SVGIG (reference sequence). The CDR3 covers 17 residues. CDR3 sequence reads: CAWSAATVGPYNSPLHF. In DNA, the CDR3 is TGTGCCTGGAGTGCGGCGACAGTGGGTCCGTATAATTCACCCCTCCACTTT.

The chain joins TRBV11-3 to TRBJ2-7, with 9 bases aligning to TRBD1. The CDR3 extends over 15 amino acids. V lost 5 bases, J lost 5 bases, and 10 bases stayed unmatched. Germline-derived CDR1 and CDR2 are SGHNT and YENEEA. CDR3 region: CASSTGGQGFHEQYF. The CDR3 nucleotides are TGTGCCAGCAGCACAGGGGGACAGGGATTCCACGAGCAGTACTTC.

CDR3 nucleotide sequence: TGTGCCAGCAGAGAGAATCTAGCGGGGGGAGGCACAGATACGCAGTATTTT. Translating gives CASRENLAGGGTDTQYF. The chain combines TRBV2 with TRBJ2-3; 11 nucleotides align to TRBD2. J lost 1 base, V lost 6 bases, and 9 bases had no gene match. In germline, CDR1 is SNHLY, CDR2 FYNNEI. This CDR3 has 17 amino acids.

The chain links TRBV7-3 to TRBJ2-2; 10 bases fit TRBD2. V lost 5 bases to trimming and J lost 2 bases; unmatched junction nucleotides: 8. CDR1 SGHTA and CDR2 FQGTGA come from the germline V gene. The CDR3 is made up of 17 amino acids. As DNA, the CDR3 is TGTGCCAGCAGCCGTAAAGCGGGAGGGCCTAACACCGGGGAGCTGTTTTTT. Its protein is CASSRKAGGPNTGELFF.

In this sample, this clone turned up once. This sequence joins TRBV7-2 and TRBJ1-2; 9 bases are a match to TRBD1. The CDR3 is 15 residues long. The V segment lost 6 bases and the J segment 7 bases; nucleotides outside the gene matches: 12. Germline V gene sequence: CDR1 SGHTA, CDR2 FQGNSA. The CDR3 sequence: CASSRTGTGLGGYTF. The CDR3 DNA follows: TGTGCCAGCAGTCGAACCGGGACAGGGTTAGGTGGCTACACCTTC.

The CDR3 nucleotides are TGTGCCAGCAGCGTAGGGTTTAGGAGTGGGACCCAGTACTTC. As protein: CASSVGFRSGTQYF. The chain is built from TRBV9 and TRBJ2-5; D gene unclear. This CDR3 comprises 14 residues. The germline CDR1 and CDR2 sequences are SGDLS and YYNGEE. Trimming took off 0 bases at V and 7 bases at J, with 13 bases between the two ends.

The chain joins TRBV18 to TRBJ1-3; weak D call: TRBD1 (6 bases). V was clipped by 2 bases and J by 0 bases, with 8 bases between them. The germline gives CDR1 KGHSH, CDR2 LQKENI. CDR3 size: 15 residues. The CDR3 spells CASSPSGVSGNTIYF. CDR3 coding DNA: TGTGCCAGCTCACCATCAGGGGTCTCTGGAAACACCATATATTTT.

This clone was recorded once. The chain employs TRBV7-6 and TRBJ2-5; 7 positions agree with TRBD1. J was trimmed by 2 bases and V by 0 bases; bases with no gene match: 6. The CDR3 runs to 16 residues. Germline CDR1 and CDR2: SGHVS and FNYEAQ. CDR3 sequence reads: CASSLARGRGQETQYF. The CDR3 region has the DNA TGTGCCAGCAGCTTAGCGAGGGGCAGGGGGCAAGAGACCCAGTACTTC.

This clone was seen just once. The chain recombines TRBV3-1 (or the pseudogene TRBV3-2) with TRBJ2-7, with 10 bases that match TRBD2. Germline V gene lookup returns CDR1 LGHDT and CDR2 YNNKEL (reference sequence). CDR3 length: 15 residues. Losses at the gene ends were 4 bases for V and 2 bases for J; bases not matched to a gene: 5. DNA of the CDR3: TGTGCCAGCAGCCTTAGCGGGAGGCCTCCCTACGAGCAGTACTTC. It encodes CASSLSGRPPYEQYF.

The DNA of the CDR3 is TGTGCCAGCAGAACAGGGTATAATTCACCCCTCCACTTT. Translation gives CASRTGYNSPLHF. The chain employs TRBV6-5 and TRBJ1-6; D might be TRBD1 (6 bases). This CDR3 comprises 13 residues. Germline CDR1 is MNHEY and CDR2 is SVGAGI. Deletions cut 6 bases from V and 4 bases from J, with 7 bases between.

The chain employs TRBV18 and TRBJ2-1, with 8 bases matching TRBD2. V lost 5 bases and J lost 5; bases outside the gene matches: 5. From germline, CDR1 is KGHSH and CDR2 LQKENI. The CDR3 is 14 residues long. DNA for the CDR3: TGTGCCAGCTCAGCGTCTAGCGGGCACAATGAGCAGTTCTTC. Translated: CASSASSGHNEQFF.

The chain combines TRBV11-3 with TRBJ2-5; TRBD2 matches 7 bases. Germline CDR1 is SGHNT and CDR2 is YENEEA. The CDR3 has 14 residues. Germline trimming cut 1 base from V and 5 bases from J; bases unmatched to any gene: 4. CDR3 DNA sequence: TGTGCCAGCAGCTTAGTTGCGGGGGACGAGACCCAGTACTTC. Its protein product is CASSLVAGDETQYF.

The chain is built from TRBV14 and TRBJ1-4; the D gene is possibly TRBD1 (6 bases). The germline gives CDR1 SGHDN, CDR2 FVKESK. CDR3 length: 15 residues. V lost 4 bases, J lost 1 base, and 10 bases lay in between. CDR3 sequence reads: CASSRLQGTNEKLFF. The CDR3 DNA reads TGTGCCAGCAGCCGCTTACAGGGAACTAATGAAAAACTGTTTTTT.

The chain has TRBV4-3 and TRBJ1-5, with a weak D call TRBD1 (6 bases). The germline CDR1 and CDR2 sequences are LGHNA and YSLEER. Deletions cut 4 bases from V and 3 bases from J, with 13 bases between. This CDR3 has 15 amino acids. As DNA, the CDR3 is TGCGCCAGCAGCCCAAGACAGGACCCCAATCAGCCCCAGCATTTT. It encodes CASSPRQDPNQPQHF.

V gene TRBV19 combines with J gene TRBJ1-5; possible D gene TRBD1, 5 bases. The CDR3 length is 17 residues. Trimming stripped 5 bases from V and 0 bases from J, with 17 bases between. Germline V gene sequence: CDR1 LNHDA, CDR2 SQIVND (reference sequence). CDR3 residues: CASSFSGTAGSNQPQHF. In nucleotides, the CDR3 is TGTGCCAGTAGTTTCTCCGGGACTGCAGGTAGCAATCAGCCCCAGCATTTT.

This chain uses TRBV15 with TRBJ1-2; D remains unclear. The length of the CDR3 is 17 residues. V gave up 4 bases and J gave up 4 bases, with 22 bases separating them. Germline CDR1 LNHNV, CDR2 YYDKDF (reference sequence). The CDR3 bases are TGTGCCACCAGCAAGGTTAGCGCGAGACCGGAAACCTATGGCTACACCTTC. This sequence encodes CATSKVSARPETYGYTF.

There are a few counts of this clone. Sequence at one end of the junction differs from germline and may be a read error. Other DNA sequences from this sample encode an identical CDR3 as well. V and J are TRBV9 and TRBJ2-3; perhaps TRBD2 as D (7 bases). Germline V lookup: CDR1 SGDLS, CDR2 YYNGEE. This CDR3 spans 16 amino acids. The CDR3 sequence is CARSKGGDLYTDTQYF. CDR3 nucleotides: TGCGCCCGCAGCAAGGGGGGGGATCTGTACACAGATACGCAGTATTTT.

The rearrangement uses TRBV5-1 and TRBJ1-1, with TRBD1 as a possible D gene (5 bases). CDR1 and CDR2 (germline): SGHRS, YFSETQ. V shed 6 bases and J shed 2 bases, with 14 bases lying between them. The CDR3 spans 14 residues. The CDR3 reads CASTPTAGNTEAFF. CDR3 DNA: TGCGCCAGCACCCCGACAGCCGGAAACACTGAAGCTTTCTTT.

This chain uses TRBV11-1 with TRBJ2-5; the D is unclear. The CDR3 is 13 amino acids. With 3 bases removed from V and 5 bases from J, the gap between germline ends came to 10 bases. Germline assignment: CDR1 SGHAT and CDR2 FQDESV (reference sequence). DNA of the CDR3: TGTGCCAGCAGCTTCCGTTTGCAGGAGACCCAGTACTTC. This sequence encodes CASSFRLQETQYF.

The J gene is TRBJ2-2, the V gene TRBV3-1 (or the pseudogene TRBV3-2), with D possibly TRBD1 on 5 matching bases. V lost 4 bases and J lost 3, with 18 bases in between. This CDR3 has 17 residues. Germline CDR1 and CDR2: LGHDT and YNNKEL (reference sequence). CDR3 amino acids: CASSPPAVVGDTGELFF. DNA of the CDR3: TGTGCCAGCAGCCCACCCGCTGTGGTAGGGGACACCGGGGAGCTGTTTTTT.